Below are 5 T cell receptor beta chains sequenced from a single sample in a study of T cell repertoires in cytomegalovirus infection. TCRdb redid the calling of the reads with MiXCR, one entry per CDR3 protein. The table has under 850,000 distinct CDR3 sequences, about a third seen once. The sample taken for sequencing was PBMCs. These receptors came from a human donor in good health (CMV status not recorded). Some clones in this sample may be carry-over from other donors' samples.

The CDR3: CASTRQGSTGELFF. In nucleotides, the CDR3 is TGTGCCAGCACCAGACAGGGGTCCACCGGGGAGCTGTTTTTT. This chain connects TRBV6-5 to TRBJ2-2, with 8 bases lining up with TRBD1. V dropped 7 bases and J dropped 4; count of bases not matched to a gene: 5. This CDR3 contains 14 residues. Germline CDR1 MNHEY, CDR2 SVGAGI.

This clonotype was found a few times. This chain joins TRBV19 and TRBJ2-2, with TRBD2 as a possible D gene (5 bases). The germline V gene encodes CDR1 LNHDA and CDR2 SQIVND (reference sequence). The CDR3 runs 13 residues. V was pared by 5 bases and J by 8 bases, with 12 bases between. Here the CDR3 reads CASSVDLAGELFF. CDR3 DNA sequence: TGTGCCAGTAGTGTGGACTTGGCGGGGGAGCTGTTTTTT.

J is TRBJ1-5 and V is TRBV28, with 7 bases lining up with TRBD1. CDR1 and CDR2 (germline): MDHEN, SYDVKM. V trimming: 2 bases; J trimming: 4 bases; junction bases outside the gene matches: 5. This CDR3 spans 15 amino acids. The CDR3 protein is CASSLGQVDNQPQHF. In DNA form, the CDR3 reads TGTGCCAGCAGTTTAGGACAGGTGGATAATCAGCCCCAGCATTTT.

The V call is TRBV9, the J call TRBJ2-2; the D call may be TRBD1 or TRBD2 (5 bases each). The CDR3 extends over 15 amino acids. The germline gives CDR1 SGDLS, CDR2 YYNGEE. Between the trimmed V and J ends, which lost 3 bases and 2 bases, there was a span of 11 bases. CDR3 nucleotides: TGTGCCAGCAGCGCCACGGGACGAAACACCGGGGAGCTGTTTTTT. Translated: CASSATGRNTGELFF.

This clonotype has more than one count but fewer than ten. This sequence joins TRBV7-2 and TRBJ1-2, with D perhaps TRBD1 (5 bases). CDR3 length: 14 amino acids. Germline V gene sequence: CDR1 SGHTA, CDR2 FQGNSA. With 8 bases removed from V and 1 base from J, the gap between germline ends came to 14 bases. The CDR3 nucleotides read TGTGCCAGCCCGGGGGGTAGACTTAACTATGGCTACACCTTC. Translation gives CASPGGRLNYGYTF.